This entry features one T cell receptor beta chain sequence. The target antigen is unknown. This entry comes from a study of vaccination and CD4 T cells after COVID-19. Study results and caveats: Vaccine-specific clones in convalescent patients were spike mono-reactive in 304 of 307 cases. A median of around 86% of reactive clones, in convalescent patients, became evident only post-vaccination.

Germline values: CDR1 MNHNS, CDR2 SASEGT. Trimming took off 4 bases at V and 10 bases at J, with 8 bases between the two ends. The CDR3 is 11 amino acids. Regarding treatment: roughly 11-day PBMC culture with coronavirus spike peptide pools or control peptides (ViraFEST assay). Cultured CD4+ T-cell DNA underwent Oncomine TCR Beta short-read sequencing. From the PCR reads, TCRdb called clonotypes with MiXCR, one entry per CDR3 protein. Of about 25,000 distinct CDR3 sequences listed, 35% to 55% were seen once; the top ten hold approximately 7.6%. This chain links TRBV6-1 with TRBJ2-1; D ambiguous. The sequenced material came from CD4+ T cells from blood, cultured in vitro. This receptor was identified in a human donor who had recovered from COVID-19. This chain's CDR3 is CASSALLEQFF. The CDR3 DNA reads TGTGCCAGCAGTGCCCTATTAGAGCAGTTCTTC.